The 13 T cell receptor beta chains reported below all come from one sample, sequenced in a study of cytomegalovirus exposure and HLA in healthy donors. The PCR made use of 60 Vbeta and 13 Jbeta primers. The protocol was immunoSEQ multiplex PCR, while the TCRdb copy is restricted to in-frame clones and leaves out a portion. Of approximately 40,000 clones detected, around 82% appear once; the ten largest clones hold about 10%. The specimen sequenced was PBMCs. The origin of the receptors is a woman between 18 and 29 years old in good health and CMV-seropositive.

The chain is built from TRBV11-2 and TRBJ2-1; TRBD2 matches at 13 bases. This CDR3 is 17 amino acids long. Germline V lookup: CDR1 SGHAT, CDR2 FQNNGV. Trimming at V came to 6 bases and at J to 8 bases, leaving 13 bases not matched to a gene. The DNA of the CDR3 is TGTGCCAGCAGGTATCGAACCGGGACTAGCGGGATATATGAGCAGTTCTTC. This translates into CASRYRTGTSGIYEQFF.

The chain uses TRBV7-8 and TRBJ1-2; D is unresolved. The V end lost 3 bases, the J end lost 8 bases, and 16 bases lay between the germline ends. Germline CDR1 and CDR2: SGHVS and FQNEAQ. This CDR3 has 14 amino acids. CDR3 loop: CASSFENPGKGYTF. The CDR3 DNA reads TGTGCCAGCAGCTTTGAGAATCCGGGGAAGGGCTACACCTTC.

DNA of the CDR3: TGTGCCAGCCCCCTCGGGGGGCATGGAAACACCATATATTTT. It translates to CASPLGGHGNTIYF. The rearrangement joins TRBV11-3 to TRBJ1-3, with a possible D match to TRBD1 (6 bases). The CDR3 runs to 14 residues. CDR1 is SGHNT, CDR2 YENEEA, per germline. V lost 8 bases, J lost 3 bases, and 14 bases lay in between. The full variable domain, its missing parts supplied by reference TRBV11-3 and TRBJ1-3, is EAGVVQSPRYKIIEKKQPVAFWCNPISGHNTLYWYLQNLGQGPELLIRYENEEAVDDSQLPKDRFSAERLKGVDSTLKIQPAELGDSAVYLCASPLGGHGNTIYFGEGSWLTVV.

J is TRBJ2-1 and V is TRBV18; possible D gene TRBD1, 5 bases. This CDR3 spans 12 amino acids. CDR1 is KGHSH and CDR2 is LQKENI in the germline V gene. V dropped 5 bases and J dropped 10 bases, with 12 bases sitting between them. The CDR3 DNA reads TGTGCCAGCTCAGCGACAGTTTGGGAGCAGTTCTTC. Translation gives CASSATVWEQFF.

In its sample, this clone was seen once. The chain combines TRBV29-1 with TRBJ1-2; TRBD1 is a possible D gene (5 bases). Germline V gene sequence: CDR1 SQVTM, CDR2 ANQGSEA. The CDR3 contains 13 residues. V was pared by 6 bases and J by 0 bases, with 11 bases between. CDR3 nucleotide sequence: TGCAGCGTGAGGACACGGACTAACTATGGCTACACCTTC. As protein: CSVRTRTNYGYTF.

V is TRBV7-3 and J is TRBJ1-1, with a weak D call TRBD1 (5 bases). V was trimmed by 0 bases and J by 6 bases, leaving 8 bases between them. From germline, CDR1 is SGHTA and CDR2 FQGTGA. The CDR3 covers 13 residues. The CDR3 DNA is TGTGCCAGCAGCTTAACGGGGCGGCCTGAAGCTTTCTTT. The encoded protein is CASSLTGRPEAFF.

The gene calls are TRBV29-1 and TRBJ1-4; the match to TRBD1 covers 8 bases. The CDR3 is 14 residues long. V lost 2 bases to trimming and J lost 11 bases; unmatched junction nucleotides: 10. CDR1 is SQVTM, CDR2 ANQGSEA, per germline. The CDR3 DNA is TGCAGCGTTGAATCAAGGACAGGGCGTCCCAAACTGTTTTTT. Translation: CSVESRTGRPKLFF.

In DNA, the CDR3 is TGTGCCAGCAGTTTTTTTCCAGGGGATGGCTACACCTTC. As protein: CASSFFPGDGYTF. The V call is TRBV27, the J call TRBJ1-2; possibly TRBD1 for D (6 bases). Trimming left V 3 bases short and J 6 bases short, with 11 bases between. CDR3 size: 13 residues. The V gene's germline CDR1 is MNHEY and CDR2 SMNVEV (reference sequence).

This CDR3 reads CASKPPGYNEQFF. The DNA of the CDR3 is TGTGCCAGCAAACCCCCGGGGTACAATGAGCAGTTCTTC. The rearrangement uses TRBV11-2 and TRBJ2-1; tentative D call: TRBD2 (5 bases). Between the trimmed V and J ends, which lost 7 bases and 4 bases, there was a span of 11 bases. This CDR3 contains 13 residues. CDR1 and CDR2 from the germline V gene are SGHAT and FQNNGV.

The rearrangement joins TRBV11-3 to TRBJ2-7; D possibly corresponds to TRBD1 (5 bases). In germline, CDR1 is SGHNT, CDR2 YENEEA. V was shortened by 4 bases and J by 5 bases, with 6 bases between the two germline ends. The CDR3 length is 11 residues. Written as DNA, the CDR3 is TGTGCCAGCAGCTGCAGGGACGAGCAGTACTTC. Its translation: CASSCRDEQYF.

This rearrangement joins TRBV28 to TRBJ2-7; D is perhaps TRBD2 (6 bases). Trimming cost V 7 bases and J 3 bases, with 16 bases left between them. Germline lookup yields CDR1 MDHEN and CDR2 SYDVKM. The CDR3 is 14 amino acids. The CDR3 spells CASNSGSYLYEQYF. In nucleotides, the CDR3 is TGTGCCAGCAACAGCGGGTCCTACCTCTACGAGCAGTACTTC. The full variable domain, its missing parts supplied by reference TRBV28 and TRBJ2-7, is DVKVTQSSRYLVKRTGEKVFLECVQDMDHENMFWYRQDPGLGLRLIYFSYDVKMKEKGDIPEGYSVSREKKERFSLILESASTNQTSMYLCASNSGSYLYEQYFGPGTRLTVT.

The V and J genes are TRBV6-5 and TRBJ1-1; 8 bases map to TRBD1. The length of the CDR3 is 16 residues. From germline, CDR1 is MNHEY and CDR2 SVGAGI. J gave up 4 bases and V 0 bases, and 7 bases lay outside the gene matches. CDR3 sequence reads: CASSYSPGQEATEAFF. In DNA form, the CDR3 reads TGTGCCAGCAGTTACTCCCCGGGACAGGAGGCCACTGAAGCTTTCTTT.

The chain joins TRBV6-5 to TRBJ2-7; 9 nucleotides line up with TRBD2. V gave up 5 bases and J gave up 2 bases; unmatched junction bases: 7. Germline CDR1 is MNHEY and CDR2 is SVGAGI. The CDR3 loop spans 15 amino acids. The CDR3 sequence: CASSIRAGGPYEQYF. The CDR3 nucleotides read TGTGCCAGCAGTATTCGAGCGGGAGGTCCCTACGAGCAGTACTTC.